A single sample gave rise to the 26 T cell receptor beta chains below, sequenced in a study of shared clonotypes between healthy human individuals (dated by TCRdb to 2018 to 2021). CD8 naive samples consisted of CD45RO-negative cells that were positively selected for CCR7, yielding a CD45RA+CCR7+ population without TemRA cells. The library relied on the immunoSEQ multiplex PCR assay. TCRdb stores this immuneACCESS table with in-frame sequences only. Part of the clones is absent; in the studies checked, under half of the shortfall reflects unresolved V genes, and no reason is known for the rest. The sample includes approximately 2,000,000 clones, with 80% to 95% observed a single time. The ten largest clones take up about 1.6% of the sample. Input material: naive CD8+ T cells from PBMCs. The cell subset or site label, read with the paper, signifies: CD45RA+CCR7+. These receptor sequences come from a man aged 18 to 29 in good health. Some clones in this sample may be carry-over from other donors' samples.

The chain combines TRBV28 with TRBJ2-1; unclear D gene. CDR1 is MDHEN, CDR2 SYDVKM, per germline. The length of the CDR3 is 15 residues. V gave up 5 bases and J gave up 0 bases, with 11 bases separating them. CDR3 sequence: CASSPSPSSYNEQFF. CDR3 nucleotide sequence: TGTGCCAGCAGTCCATCTCCGAGCTCCTACAATGAGCAGTTCTTC.

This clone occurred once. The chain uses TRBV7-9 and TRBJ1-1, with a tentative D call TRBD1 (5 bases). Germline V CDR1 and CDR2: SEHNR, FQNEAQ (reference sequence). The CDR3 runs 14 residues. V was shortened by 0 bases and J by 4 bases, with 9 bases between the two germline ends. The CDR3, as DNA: TGTGCCAGCAGCTTAGCAGGGGCTCCCACTGAAGCTTTCTTT. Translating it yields CASSLAGAPTEAFF.

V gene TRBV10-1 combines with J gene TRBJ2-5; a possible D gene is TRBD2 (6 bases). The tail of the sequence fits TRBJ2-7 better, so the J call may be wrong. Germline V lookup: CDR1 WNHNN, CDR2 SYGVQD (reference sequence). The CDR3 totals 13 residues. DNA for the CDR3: TGCGCCAGCAGTGATAGCGGAGTCTACGAGCAGTACTTC. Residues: CASSDSGVYEQYF.

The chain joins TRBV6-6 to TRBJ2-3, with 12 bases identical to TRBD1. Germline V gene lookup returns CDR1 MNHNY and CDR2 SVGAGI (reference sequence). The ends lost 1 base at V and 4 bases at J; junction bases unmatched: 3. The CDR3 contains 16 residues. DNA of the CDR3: TGTGCCAGCAGTTACTTGGGACAGGGGGCCCCAGATACGCAGTATTTT. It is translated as CASSYLGQGAPDTQYF.

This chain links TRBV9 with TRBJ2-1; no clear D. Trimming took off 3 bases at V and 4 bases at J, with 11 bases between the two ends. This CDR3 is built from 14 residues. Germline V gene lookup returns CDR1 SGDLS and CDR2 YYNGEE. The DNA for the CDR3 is TGTGCCAGCAGCGGCGCGGTGGGTTACAATGAGCAGTTCTTC. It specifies CASSGAVGYNEQFF.

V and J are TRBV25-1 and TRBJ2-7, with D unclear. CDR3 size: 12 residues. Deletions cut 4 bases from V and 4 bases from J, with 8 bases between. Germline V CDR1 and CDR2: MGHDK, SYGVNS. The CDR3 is CASSASSYEQYF. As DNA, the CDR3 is TGTGCCAGCAGTGCGTCCTCATACGAGCAGTACTTC.

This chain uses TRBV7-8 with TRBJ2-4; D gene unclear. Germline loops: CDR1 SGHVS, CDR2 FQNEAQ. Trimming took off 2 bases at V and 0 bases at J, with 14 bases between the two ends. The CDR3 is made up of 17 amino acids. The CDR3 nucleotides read TGTGCCAGCAGCTTATTCTGGGATCCACTAGCCAAAAACATTCAGTACTTC. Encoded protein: CASSLFWDPLAKNIQYF.

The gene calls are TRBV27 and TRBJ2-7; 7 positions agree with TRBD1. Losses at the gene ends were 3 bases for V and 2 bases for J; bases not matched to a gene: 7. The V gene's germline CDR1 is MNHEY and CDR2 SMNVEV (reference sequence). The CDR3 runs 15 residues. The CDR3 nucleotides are TGTGCCAGCAGTTTGCGACAGGGATTGGCCTACGAGCAGTACTTC. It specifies CASSLRQGLAYEQYF.

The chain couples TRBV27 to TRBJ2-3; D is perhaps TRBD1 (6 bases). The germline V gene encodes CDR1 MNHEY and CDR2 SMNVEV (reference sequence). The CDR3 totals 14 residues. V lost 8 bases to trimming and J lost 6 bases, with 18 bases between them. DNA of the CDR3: TGTGCCAGCTCCGGGACAAACGCCCAGGATACGCAGTATTTT. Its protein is CASSGTNAQDTQYF.

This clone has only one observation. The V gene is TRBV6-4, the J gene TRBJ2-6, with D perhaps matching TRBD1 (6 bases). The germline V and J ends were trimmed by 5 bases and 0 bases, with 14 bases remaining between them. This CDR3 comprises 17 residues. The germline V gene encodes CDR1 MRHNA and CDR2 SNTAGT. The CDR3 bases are TGTGCCAGCAGTCCACTACAGGGCCCCTCTGGGGCCAACGTCCTGACTTTC. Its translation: CASSPLQGPSGANVLTF.

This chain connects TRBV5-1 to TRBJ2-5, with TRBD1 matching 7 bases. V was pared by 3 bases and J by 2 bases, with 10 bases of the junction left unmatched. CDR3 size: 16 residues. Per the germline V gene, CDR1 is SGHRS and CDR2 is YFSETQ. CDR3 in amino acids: CASSSLPWTGQETQYF. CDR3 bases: TGCGCCAGCAGCTCCCTCCCATGGACAGGTCAAGAGACCCAGTACTTC.

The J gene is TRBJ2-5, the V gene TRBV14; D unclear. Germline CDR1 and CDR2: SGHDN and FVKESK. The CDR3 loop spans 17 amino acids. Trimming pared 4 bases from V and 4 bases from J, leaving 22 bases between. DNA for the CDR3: TGTGCCAGCAGCCTAACAACTACAGCACCCGTCTTAGAGACCCAGTACTTC. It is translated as CASSLTTTAPVLETQYF.

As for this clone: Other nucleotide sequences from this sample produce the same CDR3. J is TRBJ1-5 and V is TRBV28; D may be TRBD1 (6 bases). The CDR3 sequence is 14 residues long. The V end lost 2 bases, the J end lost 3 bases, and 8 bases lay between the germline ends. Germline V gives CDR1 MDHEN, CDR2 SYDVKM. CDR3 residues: CASSLGQNNQPQHF. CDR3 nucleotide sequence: TGTGCCAGCAGTTTAGGACAGAACAATCAGCCCCAGCATTTT.

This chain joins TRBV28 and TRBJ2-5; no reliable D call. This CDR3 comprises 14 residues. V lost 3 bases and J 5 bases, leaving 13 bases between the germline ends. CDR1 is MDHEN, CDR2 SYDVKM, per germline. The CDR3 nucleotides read TGTGCCAGCAGTTTGGGCCGGAAGATTGAGACCCAGTACTTC. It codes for CASSLGRKIETQYF. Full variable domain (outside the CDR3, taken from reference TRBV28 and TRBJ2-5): DVKVTQSSRYLVKRTGEKVFLECVQDMDHENMFWYRQDPGLGLRLIYFSYDVKMKEKGDIPEGYSVSREKKERFSLILESASTNQTSMYLCASSLGRKIETQYFGPGTRLLVL.

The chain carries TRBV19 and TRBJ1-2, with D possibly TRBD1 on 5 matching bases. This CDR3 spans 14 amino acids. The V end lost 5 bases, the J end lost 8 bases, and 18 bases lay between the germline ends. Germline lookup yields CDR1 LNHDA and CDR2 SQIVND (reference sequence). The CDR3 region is CASSAPGTPGGYTF. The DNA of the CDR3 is TGTGCCAGTAGTGCGCCCGGGACCCCAGGGGGCTACACCTTC. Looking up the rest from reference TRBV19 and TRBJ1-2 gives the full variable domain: DGGITQSPKYLFRKEGQNVTLSCEQNLNHDAMYWYRQDPGQGLRLIYYSQIVNDFQKGDIAEGYSVSREKKESFPLTVTSAQKNPTAFYLCASSAPGTPGGYTFGSGTRLTVV.

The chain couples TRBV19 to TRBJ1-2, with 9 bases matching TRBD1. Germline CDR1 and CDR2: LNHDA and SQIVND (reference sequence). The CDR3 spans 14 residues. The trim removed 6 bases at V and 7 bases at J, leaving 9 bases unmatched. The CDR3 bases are TGTGCCAGTAGGCTGACAGGGGGGGGCCGTGGCTACACCTTC. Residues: CASRLTGGGRGYTF. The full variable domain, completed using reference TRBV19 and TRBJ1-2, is DGGITQSPKYLFRKEGQNVTLSCEQNLNHDAMYWYRQDPGQGLRLIYYSQIVNDFQKGDIAEGYSVSREKKESFPLTVTSAQKNPTAFYLCASRLTGGGRGYTFGSGTRLTVV.

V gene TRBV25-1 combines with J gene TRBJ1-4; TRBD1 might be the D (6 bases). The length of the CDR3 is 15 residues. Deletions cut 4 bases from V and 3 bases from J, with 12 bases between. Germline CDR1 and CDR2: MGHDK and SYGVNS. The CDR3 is CASSGQEMANEKLFF. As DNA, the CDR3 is TGTGCCAGCAGTGGACAGGAGATGGCTAATGAAAAACTGTTTTTT.

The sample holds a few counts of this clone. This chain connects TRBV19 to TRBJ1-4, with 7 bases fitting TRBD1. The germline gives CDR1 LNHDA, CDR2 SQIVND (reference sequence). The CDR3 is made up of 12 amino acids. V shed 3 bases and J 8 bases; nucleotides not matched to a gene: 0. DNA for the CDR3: TGTGCCAGTAGTATGACAGGGGAAAAACTGTTTTTT. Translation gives CASSMTGEKLFF.

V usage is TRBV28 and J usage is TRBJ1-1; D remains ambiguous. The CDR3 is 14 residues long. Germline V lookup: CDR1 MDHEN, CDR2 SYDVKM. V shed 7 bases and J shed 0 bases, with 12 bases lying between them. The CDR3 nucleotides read TGTGCCAGCACGGCCGACCTTATGAACACTGAAGCTTTCTTT. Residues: CASTADLMNTEAFF.

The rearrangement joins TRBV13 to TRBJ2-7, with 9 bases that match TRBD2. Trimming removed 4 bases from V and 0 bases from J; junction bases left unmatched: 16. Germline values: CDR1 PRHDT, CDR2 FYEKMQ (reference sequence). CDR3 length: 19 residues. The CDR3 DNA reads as TGTGCCAGCAGCTCCCTCGCCCAGTATACTAGCGGGTTCTCCTACGAGCAGTACTTC. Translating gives CASSSLAQYTSGFSYEQYF.

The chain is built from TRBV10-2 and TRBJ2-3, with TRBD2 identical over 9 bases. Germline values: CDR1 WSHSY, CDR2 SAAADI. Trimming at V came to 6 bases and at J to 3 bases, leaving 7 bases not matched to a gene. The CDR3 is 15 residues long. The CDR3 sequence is CASRLGLALTDTQYF. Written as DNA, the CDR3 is TGCGCCAGCAGGCTAGGACTAGCGCTTACAGATACGCAGTATTTT.

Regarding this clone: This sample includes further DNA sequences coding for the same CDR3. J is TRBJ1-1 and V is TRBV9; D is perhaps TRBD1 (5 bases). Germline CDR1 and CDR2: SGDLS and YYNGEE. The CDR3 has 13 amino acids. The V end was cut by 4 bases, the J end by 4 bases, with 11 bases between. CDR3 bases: TGTGCCAGCAGCTCGGGCCAGGGCACTGAAGCTTTCTTT. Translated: CASSSGQGTEAFF.

The DNA for the CDR3 is TGTGCCAGCAGCGTAGCTATTTTAGACAGACTCTCTGGGGCCAACGTCCTGACTTTC. Amino acids: CASSVAILDRLSGANVLTF. The chain carries TRBV9 and TRBJ2-6, with a weak D call TRBD1 (5 bases). V lost 0 bases and J 0 bases, leaving 16 bases between the germline ends. Germline loops: CDR1 SGDLS, CDR2 YYNGEE. This CDR3 comprises 19 residues.

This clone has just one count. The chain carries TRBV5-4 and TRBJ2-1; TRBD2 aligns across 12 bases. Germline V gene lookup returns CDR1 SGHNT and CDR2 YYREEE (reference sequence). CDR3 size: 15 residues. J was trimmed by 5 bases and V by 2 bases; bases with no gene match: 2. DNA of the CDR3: TGTGCCAGCAGCTTCCGACTAGCGGGAGACAATGAGCAGTTCTTC. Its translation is CASSFRLAGDNEQFF.

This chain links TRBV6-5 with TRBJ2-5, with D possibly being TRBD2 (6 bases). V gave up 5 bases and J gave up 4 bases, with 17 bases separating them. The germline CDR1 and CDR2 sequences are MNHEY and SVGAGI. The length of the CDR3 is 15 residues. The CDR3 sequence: CASSPRGQGGETQYF. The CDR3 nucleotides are TGTGCCAGCAGTCCGCGGGGTCAGGGAGGAGAGACCCAGTACTTC.

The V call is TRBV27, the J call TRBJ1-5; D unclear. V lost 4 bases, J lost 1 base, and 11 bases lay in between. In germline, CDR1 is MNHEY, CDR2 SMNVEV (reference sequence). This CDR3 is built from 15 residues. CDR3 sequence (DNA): TGTGCCAGCAGTTCTTATCCAGTGAGCAATCAGCCCCAGCATTTT. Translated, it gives CASSSYPVSNQPQHF.